These 23 T cell receptor beta chains were sequenced from one sample in a study of cytotoxic CD8 clonotypes in ibrutinib-treated CLL. Here immunoSEQ multiplex PCR was the method, and the copy in TCRdb shows in-frame clones only, minus some. The table has 60,000 to 70,000 clones, 57% seen once; the top ten hold roughly 14%. The sequenced sample was PBMCs, obtained after 12 months of ibrutinib treatment. Source of these receptors: a human donor with chronic lymphocytic leukemia.

This clone was counted once. The chain uses TRBV10-1 and TRBJ2-3; D uncertain. Trimming removed 7 bases from V and 1 base from J, with 9 bases in between. This CDR3 has 13 residues. Germline V gene lookup returns CDR1 WNHNN and CDR2 SYGVQD (reference sequence). The CDR3 region is CASKDGRTDTQYF. The CDR3 DNA is TGCGCCAGCAAAGATGGCCGCACAGATACGCAGTATTTT.

V usage is TRBV19 and J usage is TRBJ2-5; D tentatively fits TRBD1 or TRBD2 (5 bases each). The germline gives CDR1 LNHDA, CDR2 SQIVND (reference sequence). CDR3 size: 14 residues. Between the trimmed V and J ends, which lost 6 bases and 7 bases, there was a span of 18 bases. CDR3 sequence: CASSLRGDSGTQYF. CDR3 sequence (DNA): TGTGCCAGTAGCCTAAGAGGGGATTCGGGGACCCAGTACTTC.

This clone came up a few times. The chain recombines TRBV6-5 with TRBJ2-1; D gene unclear. The CDR3 is made up of 11 amino acids. The V and J ends lost 8 bases and 3 bases respectively, with 5 bases between them. Germline CDR1 reads MNHEY; CDR2 reads SVGAGI. The CDR3: CASSVYNEQFF. In DNA form, the CDR3 reads TGTGCCAGCTCTGTCTACAATGAGCAGTTCTTC.

This chain uses TRBV27 with TRBJ2-7, with D hard to call. Germline assignment: CDR1 MNHEY and CDR2 SMNVEV (reference sequence). The V gene lost 2 bases and the J gene lost 4 bases, with 9 bases spanning the gap. The CDR3 consists of 13 residues. CDR3 loop: CASSLGPRYEQYF. CDR3 nucleotide sequence: TGTGCCAGCAGTTTAGGCCCCCGTTACGAGCAGTACTTC.

This chain joins TRBV4-2 and TRBJ2-1; 7 bases fit TRBD2. Trimming at V came to 0 bases and at J to 3 bases, leaving 2 bases not matched to a gene. CDR3 length equals 15 residues. Germline CDR1 reads LGHNA; CDR2 reads YNFKEQ. The CDR3 sequence: CASSQEASGYNEQFF. The CDR3, as DNA: TGTGCCAGCAGCCAAGAGGCTAGCGGCTACAATGAGCAGTTCTTC.

V is TRBV10-3 and J is TRBJ2-1; the match to TRBD2 covers 10 bases. CDR3 length equals 15 residues. With V trimmed by 2 bases and J by 2 bases, 0 bases remained unmatched. CDR1 and CDR2 (germline): ENHRY, SYGVKD. The CDR3 DNA follows: TGTGCCATCAGTGAGAGCGGGGGGGCCTACAATGAGCAGTTCTTC. It encodes CAISESGGAYNEQFF.

The chain employs TRBV6-1 and TRBJ2-7, with 9 bases lining up with TRBD1. In germline, CDR1 is MNHNS, CDR2 SASEGT. V lost 10 bases, J lost 3 bases, and 7 bases stayed unmatched. The CDR3 extends over 13 amino acids. In nucleotides, the CDR3 is TGTGCCACCAGACCGGGACAGGGCTACGAGCAGTACGTC. It specifies CATRPGQGYEQYV.

V gene TRBV27 combines with J gene TRBJ1-4, with D possibly TRBD1 on 6 matching bases. Germline V gene data show CDR1 as MNHEY and CDR2 as SMNVEV (reference sequence). V lost 8 bases, J lost 0 bases, and 22 bases lay in between. This CDR3 has 18 amino acids. CDR3: CASAPLGGTLATNEKLFF. Written as DNA, the CDR3 is TGTGCCAGCGCACCCTTGGGAGGGACACTTGCAACTAATGAAAAACTGTTTTTT.

J is TRBJ2-1 and V is TRBV5-4; 11 bases agree with TRBD2. The CDR3 totals 16 residues. V lost 4 bases to trimming and J lost 7 bases; unmatched junction nucleotides: 10. The germline CDR1 and CDR2 sequences are SGHNT and YYREEE (reference sequence). The CDR3 here is CASSRPTSGRGNEQFF. The DNA of the CDR3 is TGTGCCAGCAGCCGCCCCACTAGCGGGAGAGGAAATGAGCAGTTCTTC.

This rearrangement joins TRBV27 to TRBJ2-7; either TRBD1 or TRBD2 may supply D (5 bases each). The V end was cut by 6 bases, the J end by 3 bases, with 21 bases between. Germline CDR1 is MNHEY and CDR2 is SMNVEV (reference sequence). The CDR3 is 16 amino acids. The CDR3 protein is CASSPTSGAADYEQYF. In DNA form, the CDR3 reads TGTGCCAGCAGCCCCACATCCGGGGCAGCGGACTACGAGCAGTACTTC.

The chain couples TRBV6-1 to TRBJ2-2; D is undetermined. The CDR3 length is 16 residues. In germline, CDR1 is MNHNS, CDR2 SASEGT. V was pared by 1 base and J by 0 bases, with 9 bases between. The CDR3 coding sequence is TGTGCCAGCAGTGAAGTTTGGGCAGCGAACACCGGGGAGCTGTTTTTT. Translation gives CASSEVWAANTGELFF.

The chain carries TRBV5-6 and TRBJ1-2, with D possibly being TRBD1 (5 bases). The germline V and J ends were trimmed by 4 bases and 4 bases, with 17 bases remaining between them. Germline CDR1 is SGHDT and CDR2 is YYEEEE. This CDR3 has 15 amino acids. The CDR3 nucleotides are TGTGCCAGCAGCCCTCGCCCCCCGGGACCCTATGGCTACACCTTC. Its protein product is CASSPRPPGPYGYTF. The whole variable domain, remainder taken from reference TRBV5-6 and TRBJ1-2, is DAGVTQSPTHLIKTRGQQVTLRCSPKSGHDTVSWYQQALGQGPQFIFQYYEEEERQRGNFPDRFSGHQFPNYSSELNVNALLLGDSALYLCASSPRPPGPYGYTFGSGTRLTVV.

This chain uses TRBV6-5 with TRBJ2-3; tentatively, D is TRBD2 (6 bases). This CDR3 comprises 15 residues. V lost 11 bases and J 0 bases, leaving 18 bases between the germline ends. Looked up from germline, CDR1 is MNHEY and CDR2 is SVGAGI. CDR3 in amino acids: CACPGGERSTDTQYF. In DNA form, the CDR3 reads TGTGCCTGCCCCGGCGGGGAGAGAAGCACAGATACGCAGTATTTT.

The chain carries TRBV7-2 and TRBJ2-1; maybe TRBD1 (6 bases). Trimming stripped 5 bases from V and 0 bases from J, with 11 bases between. Germline V gene lookup returns CDR1 SGHTA and CDR2 FQGNSA. The CDR3 is made up of 15 amino acids. CDR3 nucleotides: TGTGCCAGCAGCCGTCGGGACACCTCCTACAATGAGCAGTTCTTC. Translated: CASSRRDTSYNEQFF.

The chain joins TRBV2 to TRBJ1-1; D remains unclear. With 8 bases removed from V and 3 bases from J, the gap between germline ends came to 19 bases. This CDR3 region has 15 residues. Germline V gene data show CDR1 as SNHLY and CDR2 as FYNNEI. Here the CDR3 DNA reads TGTGCCAGCCGCGTCTATCCGGACGGTGACACTGAAGCTTTCTTT. This translates into CASRVYPDGDTEAFF.

V usage is TRBV11-2 and J usage is TRBJ1-1, with D maybe TRBD1 (6 bases). V was clipped by 1 base and J by 8 bases, with 11 bases between them. The CDR3 loop spans 13 amino acids. Germline V gene data show CDR1 as SGHAT and CDR2 as FQNNGV. As DNA, the CDR3 is TGTGCCAGCAGCTTAGCGGCGGGGGCGGAAGCTTTCTTT. This encodes CASSLAAGAEAFF.

V gene TRBV7-9 combines with J gene TRBJ2-7; 11 positions agree with TRBD1. The trim removed 5 bases at V and 2 bases at J, leaving 5 bases unmatched. Germline values: CDR1 SEHNR, CDR2 FQNEAQ (reference sequence). The CDR3 is made up of 15 amino acids. CDR3: CASSGRTGGPYEQYF. CDR3 in DNA: TGTGCCAGCAGCGGCCGGACAGGGGGCCCCTACGAGCAGTACTTC. Variable domain in full (rest from reference TRBV7-9 and TRBJ2-7): DTGVSQNPRHKITKRGQNVTFRCDPISEHNRLYWYRQTLGQGPEFLTYFQNEAQLEKSRLLSDRFSAERPKGSFSTLEIQRTEQGDSAMYLCASSGRTGGPYEQYFGPGTRLTVT.

This clone was counted only a few times. V and J are TRBV6-5 and TRBJ2-7; a weak D match, TRBD1 (5 bases). Per germline, CDR1 MNHEY and CDR2 SVGAGI. CDR3 size: 11 residues. V shed 4 bases and J shed 5 bases, with 6 bases lying between them. The chain's CDR3 is CASSLGDEQYV. Here the CDR3 DNA reads TGTGCCAGCAGTTTAGGGGACGAGCAGTACGTC.

The gene calls are TRBV10-3 and TRBJ1-1, with D possibly matching TRBD1 (5 bases). V lost 6 bases to trimming and J lost 1 base, with 12 bases between them. Germline V gene data show CDR1 as ENHRY and CDR2 as SYGVKD. The CDR3 is 14 residues long. CDR3 sequence reads: CAIRSRGTNTEAFF. DNA of the CDR3: TGTGCCATCAGATCCCGGGGGACGAACACTGAAGCTTTCTTT.

The rearrangement links TRBV6-6 to TRBJ1-1, with TRBD1 matching over 8 bases. V shed 0 bases, J shed 7 bases, and the junction held 7 bases outside the gene matches. The CDR3 length is 15 residues. The V gene's germline CDR1 is MNHNY and CDR2 SVGAGI (reference sequence). This chain's CDR3 is CASSYSPLTGVEAFF. CDR3 nucleotide sequence: TGTGCCAGCAGTTACTCCCCTCTGACAGGGGTTGAAGCTTTCTTT.

J is TRBJ2-7 and V is TRBV7-9, with D perhaps being TRBD1 or TRBD2 (6 bases each). The CDR3 runs to 14 residues. The V end lost 3 bases, the J end lost 7 bases, and 16 bases lay between the germline ends. Germline-derived CDR1 and CDR2 are SEHNR and FQNEAQ (reference sequence). In DNA form, the CDR3 reads TGTGCCAGCAGCTTGGGGGGCCAAGTGGGAGAGCAGTACTTC. The encoded protein is CASSLGGQVGEQYF.

The chain is built from TRBV2 and TRBJ1-1; 9 bases are a match to TRBD1. This CDR3 spans 16 amino acids. In germline, CDR1 is SNHLY, CDR2 FYNNEI. J lost 0 bases, V lost 6 bases, and 8 bases had no gene match. The CDR3, as DNA: TGTGCCAGCAGGACGGACAGGGGACGAATGAACACTGAAGCTTTCTTT. Translating it yields CASRTDRGRMNTEAFF.

The rearrangement uses TRBV28 and TRBJ1-1; D unclear. This CDR3 has 14 residues. In germline, CDR1 is MDHEN, CDR2 SYDVKM. The ends were cut back, 6 bases at V and 12 bases at J, with 23 bases in the middle. CDR3 sequence (DNA): TGTGCCAGCAGCTCCCCACGTCGTGGGTCGCGGACTTTCTTT. Translation gives CASSSPRRGSRTFF.